This T cell receptor (beta chain) derives from a study of identical twins. In TCRdb, the 5' RACE reads were re-called with MiXCR into one record per CDR3 protein. The sample has 150,000 or so distinct CDR3 sequences; around 3.5% are singletons. The CDR3 spans 14 residues. V trimming: 4 bases; J trimming: 6 bases; junction bases outside the gene matches: 7. CDR1 is SQVTM and CDR2 is ANQGSEA in the germline V gene. In this sample, this clonotype turned up many times. The origin of this receptor is a man aged 18 to 30 in good health. The rearrangement joins TRBV29-1 to TRBJ2-1; 9 bases align to TRBD1. Sequencing was performed on memory T cells sorted from blood. CDR3 region: CSVGGTGWGNEQFF. The CDR3 DNA sequence: TGCAGCGTTGGAGGGACAGGGTGGGGCAATGAGCAGTTCTTC.